These 19 T cell receptor beta chains were all obtained from the same sample, sequenced in a study of STAT5B mutations in CD4+ large granular lymphocyte leukemia. Profiled with immunoSEQ multiplex PCR; TCRdb holds only in-frame clones, not every one. The sample shows about 8,200 clones, around 92% of them seen only once. The sequenced sample was PBMCs. The receptors come from a woman in her 70s with CD4+ T-cell large granular lymphocyte leukemia.

The rearrangement uses TRBV18 and TRBJ1-6; D unresolved. The germline gives CDR1 KGHSH, CDR2 LQKENI. Deletions cut 5 bases from V and 0 bases from J, with 11 bases between. The CDR3 totals 16 residues. The CDR3 bases are TGTGCCAGCTCAGCAACCAGGAGCTCCTATAATTCACCCCTCCACTTT. Protein: CASSATRSSYNSPLHF.

The chain combines TRBV19 with TRBJ1-2; D not certain. Trimming removed 0 bases from V and 6 bases from J, with 14 bases in between. Germline lookup yields CDR1 LNHDA and CDR2 SQIVND (reference sequence). The CDR3 covers 15 residues. The CDR3 DNA reads as TGTGCCAGTAGTATAGATCGCGCTAGCGGGAATGGCTACACCTTC. This gives the protein CASSIDRASGNGYTF.

CDR3 amino acids: CASSMLPGNTEAFF. The DNA for the CDR3 is TGTGCCAGTAGTATGTTGCCAGGGAACACTGAAGCTTTCTTT. The rearrangement uses TRBV19 and TRBJ1-1; no clear D gene. The ends were cut back, 3 bases at V and 1 base at J, with 9 bases in the middle. CDR3 length: 14 amino acids. Per germline, CDR1 LNHDA and CDR2 SQIVND (reference sequence).

This sequence joins TRBV19 and TRBJ2-7, with D hard to call. Deletions cut 6 bases from V and 6 bases from J, with 12 bases between. The CDR3 runs to 12 residues. Germline V gives CDR1 LNHDA, CDR2 SQIVND (reference sequence). The CDR3 protein is CASSSTLGEQYF. The CDR3, as DNA: TGTGCCAGTAGCAGCACTCTCGGCGAGCAGTACTTC.

This clone is labeled as large (0.1 to 1%). CDR3 coding DNA: TGTGCCAGCAGTTTCGGGGGGATCACAGATACGCAGTATTTT. Residues: CASSFGGITDTQYF. The chain couples TRBV27 to TRBJ2-3, with TRBD2 matching over 7 bases. This CDR3 has 14 amino acids. The J segment lost 2 bases and the V segment lost 3 bases, leaving 2 bases of the junction unmatched. CDR1 and CDR2 (germline): MNHEY, SMNVEV (reference sequence).

This clone appeared once. The chain recombines TRBV29-1 with TRBJ2-5, with 8 bases identical to TRBD1. CDR1 is SQVTM and CDR2 is ANQGSEA in the germline V gene. Germline trimming cut 6 bases from V and 4 bases from J; bases unmatched to any gene: 13. The length of the CDR3 is 15 residues. Written as DNA, the CDR3 is TGCAGCGTCCCCACCGTTTCCGGGACAGGAGAGACCCAGTACTTC. Residues: CSVPTVSGTGETQYF.

V gene TRBV4-2 combines with J gene TRBJ2-7, with 7 bases lining up with TRBD2. Germline-derived CDR1 and CDR2 are LGHNA and YNFKEQ. With V trimmed by 5 bases and J by 0 bases, 13 bases remained unmatched. This CDR3 comprises 17 residues. In DNA, the CDR3 is TGTGCCAGCAGCTCCACCCCTTGGGGGGGAAGCTCCTACGAGCAGTACTTC. Amino acids: CASSSTPWGGSSYEQYF.

V and J are TRBV7-9 and TRBJ1-2; no clear D. The CDR3 is made up of 14 amino acids. The V gene lost 10 bases and the J gene lost 3 bases, with 18 bases spanning the gap. Germline V gives CDR1 SEHNR, CDR2 FQNEAQ (reference sequence). The chain's CDR3 is CATQEAAGYYGYTF. CDR3 sequence (DNA): TGTGCCACCCAGGAAGCAGCGGGGTACTATGGCTACACCTTC.

This clone was recorded only once. The chain combines TRBV11-2 with TRBJ1-4, with unresolved D. CDR3 length equals 15 residues. Germline CDR1 SGHAT, CDR2 FQNNGV. Trimming pared 5 bases from V and 0 bases from J, leaving 10 bases between. This CDR3 is CASSKDGATNEKLFF. In nucleotides, the CDR3 is TGTGCCAGCAGCAAAGACGGTGCAACTAATGAAAAACTGTTTTTT.

This clone appeared a single time. V usage is TRBV19 and J usage is TRBJ1-1, with 8 bases that match TRBD1. Trimming at V came to 8 bases and at J to 5 bases, leaving 10 bases not matched to a gene. CDR1 and CDR2 (germline): LNHDA, SQIVND (reference sequence). This CDR3 spans 14 amino acids. CDR3 residues: CASEDGQGWTEAFF. CDR3 sequence (DNA): TGTGCCAGTGAAGACGGACAGGGTTGGACTGAAGCTTTCTTT.

The chain's CDR3 is CASSLRGGRVETQYF. In DNA form, the CDR3 reads TGTGCCAGCAGCTTACGAGGGGGGCGAGTAGAGACCCAGTACTTC. The genes are TRBV13 and TRBJ2-5; D possibly uses TRBD1 or TRBD2 (6 bases each). The germline gives CDR1 PRHDT, CDR2 FYEKMQ (reference sequence). This CDR3 is 15 amino acids long. V lost 2 bases to trimming and J lost 4 bases, with 14 bases between them.

This chain uses TRBV28 with TRBJ2-3; the D gene is possibly TRBD2 (6 bases). The V end lost 5 bases, the J end lost 2 bases, and 20 bases lay between the germline ends. Germline lookup yields CDR1 MDHEN and CDR2 SYDVKM. This CDR3 is built from 17 residues. The CDR3 DNA is TGTGCCAGCAGTACTGACTACGGCTTGCGGGACACAGATACGCAGTATTTT. As protein: CASSTDYGLRDTDTQYF. The whole variable domain, filled in from reference TRBV28 and TRBJ2-3, reads DVKVTQSSRYLVKRTGEKVFLECVQDMDHENMFWYRQDPGLGLRLIYFSYDVKMKEKGDIPEGYSVSREKKERFSLILESASTNQTSMYLCASSTDYGLRDTDTQYFGPGTRLTVL.

The rearrangement uses TRBV6-4 and TRBJ2-3; tentatively, D is TRBD1 (6 bases). CDR1 and CDR2 (germline): MRHNA, SNTAGT. The V gene lost 6 bases and the J gene lost 1 base, with 8 bases spanning the gap. The CDR3 sequence is 13 residues long. CDR3 sequence reads: CASRSGGTDTQYF. CDR3 DNA sequence: TGTGCCAGCAGATCAGGGGGCACAGATACGCAGTATTTT.

The chain carries TRBV7-9 and TRBJ2-7; 14 bases line up with TRBD2. V shed 5 bases, J shed 6 bases, and the junction held 9 bases outside the gene matches. Germline CDR1 reads SEHNR; CDR2 reads FQNEAQ (reference sequence). The CDR3 spans 16 residues. The CDR3 nucleotides read TGTGCCAGCAGCGCAAGACTAGCGGGGGGGCCGGGCGAGCAGTACTTC. This gives the protein CASSARLAGGPGEQYF.

V is TRBV27 and J is TRBJ2-7, with 7 nucleotides matching TRBD1. V lost 3 bases and J lost 2; bases outside the gene matches: 4. This CDR3 contains 14 residues. Per germline, CDR1 MNHEY and CDR2 SMNVEV (reference sequence). The chain's CDR3 is CASSLRGGPYEQYF. In DNA, the CDR3 is TGTGCCAGCAGTTTGCGAGGGGGCCCCTACGAGCAGTACTTC.

This sequence joins TRBV11-3 and TRBJ2-7; D is ambiguous. Germline-derived CDR1 and CDR2 are SGHNT and YENEEA. This CDR3 region has 15 residues. V gave up 4 bases and J gave up 3 bases, with 16 bases separating them. CDR3 loop: CASSSSHPVIYEQYF. In nucleotides, the CDR3 is TGTGCCAGCAGCTCCTCTCACCCTGTGATCTACGAGCAGTACTTC.

The J gene is TRBJ2-2, the V gene TRBV25-1, with D possibly TRBD1 on 6 matching bases. There are 14 residues in the CDR3. Per germline, CDR1 MGHDK and CDR2 SYGVNS. Trimming stripped 4 bases from V and 5 bases from J, with 11 bases between. CDR3 amino acids: CASSGDKTTGELFF. The CDR3 DNA follows: TGTGCCAGCAGTGGGGACAAAACAACCGGGGAGCTGTTTTTT.

This clone was seen a single time. This chain links TRBV4-1 with TRBJ1-4, with D unclear. The CDR3 has 14 residues. V lost 6 bases, J lost 0 bases, and 8 bases lay in between. Germline V lookup: CDR1 MGHRA, CDR2 YSYEKL. In nucleotides, the CDR3 is TGCGCCAGCAGTCCGGATGCAACTAATGAAAAACTGTTTTTT. The encoded protein is CASSPDATNEKLFF.

J is TRBJ2-1 and V is TRBV11-3; maybe TRBD1 (5 bases). Per germline, CDR1 SGHNT and CDR2 YENEEA. V gave up 6 bases and J gave up 8 bases, with 11 bases separating them. This CDR3 contains 12 residues. DNA of the CDR3: TGTGCCAGCAGGGGAAGGGGCGATGAGCAGTTCTTC. The encoded protein is CASRGRGDEQFF.